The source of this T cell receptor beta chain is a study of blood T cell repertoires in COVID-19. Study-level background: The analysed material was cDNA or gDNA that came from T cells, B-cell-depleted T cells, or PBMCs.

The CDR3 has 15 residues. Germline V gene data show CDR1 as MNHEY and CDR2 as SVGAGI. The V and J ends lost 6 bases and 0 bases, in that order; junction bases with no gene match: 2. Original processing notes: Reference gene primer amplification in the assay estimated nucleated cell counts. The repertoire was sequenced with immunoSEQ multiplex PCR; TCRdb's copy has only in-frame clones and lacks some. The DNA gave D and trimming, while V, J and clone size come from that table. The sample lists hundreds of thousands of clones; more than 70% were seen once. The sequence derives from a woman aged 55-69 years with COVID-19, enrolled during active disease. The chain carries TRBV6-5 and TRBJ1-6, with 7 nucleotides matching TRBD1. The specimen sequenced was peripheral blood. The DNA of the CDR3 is TGTGCCAGCAGACAGGGGAGCTCCTATAATTCACCCCTCCACTTT. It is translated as CASRQGSSYNSPLHF.